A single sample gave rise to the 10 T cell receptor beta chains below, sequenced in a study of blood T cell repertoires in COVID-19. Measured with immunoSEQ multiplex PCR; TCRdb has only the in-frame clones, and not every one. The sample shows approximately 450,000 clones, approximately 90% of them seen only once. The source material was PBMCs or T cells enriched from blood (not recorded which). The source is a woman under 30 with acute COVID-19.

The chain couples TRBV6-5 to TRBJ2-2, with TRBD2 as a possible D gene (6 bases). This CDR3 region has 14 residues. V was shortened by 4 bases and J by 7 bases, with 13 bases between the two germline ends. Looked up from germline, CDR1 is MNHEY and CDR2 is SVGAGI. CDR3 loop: CASSSAGKGGELFF. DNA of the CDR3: TGTGCCAGCAGTTCCGCGGGGAAGGGCGGGGAGCTGTTTTTT.

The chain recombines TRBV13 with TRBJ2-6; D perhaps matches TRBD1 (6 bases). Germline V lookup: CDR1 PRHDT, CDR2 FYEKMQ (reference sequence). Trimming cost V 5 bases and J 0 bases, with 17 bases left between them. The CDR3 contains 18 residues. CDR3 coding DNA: TGTGCCAGCAGCCTCGGGGACAACCCTCTCTCTGGGGCCAACGTCCTGACTTTC. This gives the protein CASSLGDNPLSGANVLTF.

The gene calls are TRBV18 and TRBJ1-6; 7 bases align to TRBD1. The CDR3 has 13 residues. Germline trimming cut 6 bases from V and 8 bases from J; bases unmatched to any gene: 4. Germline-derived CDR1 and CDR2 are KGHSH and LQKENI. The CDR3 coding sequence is TGTGCCAGCTCGCGGGACAGAGATTCACCCCTCCACTTT. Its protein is CASSRDRDSPLHF.

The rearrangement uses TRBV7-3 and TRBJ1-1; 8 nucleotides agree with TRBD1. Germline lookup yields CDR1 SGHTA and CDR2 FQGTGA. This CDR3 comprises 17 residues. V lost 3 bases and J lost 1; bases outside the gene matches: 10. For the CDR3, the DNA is TGTGCCAGCAGCTTGGCGGGACAGGCCCATGGGAACACTGAAGCTTTCTTT. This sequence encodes CASSLAGQAHGNTEAFF.

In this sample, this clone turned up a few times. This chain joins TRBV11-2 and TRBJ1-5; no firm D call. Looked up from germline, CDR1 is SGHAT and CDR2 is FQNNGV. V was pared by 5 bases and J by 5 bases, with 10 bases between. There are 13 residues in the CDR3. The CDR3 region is CASSNLGDQPQHF. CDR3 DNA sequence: TGTGCCAGCAGCAACCTGGGAGATCAGCCCCAGCATTTT.

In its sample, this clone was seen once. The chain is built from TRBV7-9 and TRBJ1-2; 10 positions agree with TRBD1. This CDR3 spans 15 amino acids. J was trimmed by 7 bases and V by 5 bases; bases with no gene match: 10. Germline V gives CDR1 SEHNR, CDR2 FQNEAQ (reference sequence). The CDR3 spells CASSPWTGGHTGYTF. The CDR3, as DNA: TGTGCCAGCAGCCCGTGGACAGGGGGACACACTGGCTACACCTTC.

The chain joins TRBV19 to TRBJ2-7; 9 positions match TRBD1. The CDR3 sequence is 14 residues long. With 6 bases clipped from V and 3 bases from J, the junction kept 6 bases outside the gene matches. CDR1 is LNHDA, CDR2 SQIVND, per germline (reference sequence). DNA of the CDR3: TGTGCCAGTAGCTCGGGGGGACAGGGCTACGAGCAGTACTTC. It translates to CASSSGGQGYEQYF.

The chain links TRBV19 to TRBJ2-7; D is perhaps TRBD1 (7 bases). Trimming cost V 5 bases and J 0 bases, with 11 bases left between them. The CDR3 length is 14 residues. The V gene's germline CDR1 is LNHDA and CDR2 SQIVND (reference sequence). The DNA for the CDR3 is TGTGCCAGTAGTGTTCAGGGGGGCTCCTACGAGCAGTACTTC. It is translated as CASSVQGGSYEQYF.

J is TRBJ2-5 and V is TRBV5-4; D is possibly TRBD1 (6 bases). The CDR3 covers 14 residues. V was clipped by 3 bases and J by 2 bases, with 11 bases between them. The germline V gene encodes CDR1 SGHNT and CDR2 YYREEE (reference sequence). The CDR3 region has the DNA TGTGCCAGCAGCTATTCCGGGACACAAGAGACCCAGTACTTC. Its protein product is CASSYSGTQETQYF.

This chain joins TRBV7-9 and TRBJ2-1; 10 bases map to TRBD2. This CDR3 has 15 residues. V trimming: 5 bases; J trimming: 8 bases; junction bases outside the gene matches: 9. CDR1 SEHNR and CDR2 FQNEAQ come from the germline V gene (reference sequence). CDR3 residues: CASSLRAGGPYEQFF. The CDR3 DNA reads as TGTGCCAGCAGCCTCCGAGCGGGAGGGCCTTATGAGCAGTTCTTC.